The 3 T cell receptor beta chains presented below share a single source sample, sequenced in a study of immune evolution from preneoplasia to lung adenocarcinoma. Clones were sequenced by immunoSEQ multiplex PCR, and TCRdb holds only the in-frame ones, with some missing. Of 30,000 to 45,000 clones in the sample, roughly four fifths were seen once. Specimen: FFPE invasive lung adenocarcinoma tissue. The receptors derive from a person in their sixties with lung adenocarcinoma.

The gene calls are TRBV5-1 and TRBJ2-1; 10 bases line up with TRBD2. The V and J ends lost 4 bases and 10 bases, in that order; junction bases with no gene match: 11. This CDR3 region has 15 residues. The germline V gene has CDR1 SGHRS and CDR2 YFSETQ. This CDR3 reads CASSPWTSGPSEQFF. The CDR3 DNA sequence: TGCGCCAGCAGCCCCTGGACTAGCGGTCCTTCGGAGCAGTTCTTC.

The CDR3 is CASRKAGYNQPQHF. CDR3 DNA sequence: TGTGCCAGCAGAAAAGCAGGTTACAATCAGCCCCAGCATTTT. The J gene is TRBJ1-5, the V gene TRBV25-1; D is unresolved. The CDR3 loop spans 14 amino acids. Deletions cut 6 bases from V and 3 bases from J, with 12 bases between. Per the germline V gene, CDR1 is MGHDK and CDR2 is SYGVNS. Filled out from reference TRBV25-1 and TRBJ1-5, the complete variable domain reads EADIYQTPRYLVIGTGKKITLECSQTMGHDKMYWYQQDPGMELHLIHYSYGVNSTEKGDLSSESTVSRIRTEHFPLTLESARPSHTSQYLCASRKAGYNQPQHFGDGTRLSIL.

The V and J genes are TRBV6-5 and TRBJ2-7; TRBD1 matches 7 bases. With V trimmed by 6 bases and J by 0 bases, 8 bases remained unmatched. There are 15 residues in the CDR3. CDR1 is MNHEY, CDR2 SVGAGI, per germline. This CDR3 is CASSPNRGPSYEQYF. CDR3 nucleotide sequence: TGTGCCAGCAGCCCAAACAGGGGACCCTCCTACGAGCAGTACTTC.